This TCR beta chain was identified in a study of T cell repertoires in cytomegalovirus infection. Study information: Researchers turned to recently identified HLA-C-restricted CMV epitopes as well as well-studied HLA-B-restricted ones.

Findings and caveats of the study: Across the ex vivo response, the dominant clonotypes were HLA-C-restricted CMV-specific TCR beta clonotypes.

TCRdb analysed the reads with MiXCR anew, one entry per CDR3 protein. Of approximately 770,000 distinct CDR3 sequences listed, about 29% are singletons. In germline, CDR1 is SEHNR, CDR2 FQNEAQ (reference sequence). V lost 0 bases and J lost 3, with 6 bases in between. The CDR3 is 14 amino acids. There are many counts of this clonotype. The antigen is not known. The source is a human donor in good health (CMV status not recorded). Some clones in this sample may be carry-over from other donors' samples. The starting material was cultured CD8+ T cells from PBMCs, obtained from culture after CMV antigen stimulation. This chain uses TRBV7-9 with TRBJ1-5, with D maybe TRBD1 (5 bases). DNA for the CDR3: TGTGCCAGCAGCTTAGCGGGGCTCAATCAGCCCCAGCATTTT. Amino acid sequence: CASSLAGLNQPQHF.